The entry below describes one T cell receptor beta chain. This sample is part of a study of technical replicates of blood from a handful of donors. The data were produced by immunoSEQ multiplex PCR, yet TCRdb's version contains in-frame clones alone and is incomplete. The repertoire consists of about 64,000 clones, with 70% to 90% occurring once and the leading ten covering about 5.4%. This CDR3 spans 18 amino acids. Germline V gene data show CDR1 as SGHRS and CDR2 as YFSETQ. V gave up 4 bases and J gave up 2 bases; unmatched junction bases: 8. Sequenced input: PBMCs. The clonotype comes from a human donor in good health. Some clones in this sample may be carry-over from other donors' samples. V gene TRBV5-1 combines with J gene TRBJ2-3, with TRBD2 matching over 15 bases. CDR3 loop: CASSLRTSGGAVTDTQYF. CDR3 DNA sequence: TGCGCCAGCAGCCTCAGGACTAGCGGGGGGGCCGTCACAGATACGCAGTATTTT. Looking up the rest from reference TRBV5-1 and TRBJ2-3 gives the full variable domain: KAGVTQTPRYLIKTRGQQVTLSCSPISGHRSVSWYQQTPGQGLQFLFEYFSETQRNKGNFPGRFSGRQFSNSRSEMNVSTLELGDSALYLCASSLRTSGGAVTDTQYFGPGTRLTVL.